This T cell receptor beta chain was obtained from a study of CD8+CD57+ T cells in acquired aplastic anemia. This clonotype was seen many times. V lost 0 bases to trimming and J lost 5 bases, with 8 bases between them. The CDR3 length is 13 residues. Germline V gene data show CDR1 as SEHNR and CDR2 as FQNEAQ (reference sequence). Profiles of TCR beta VDJ and CDR3 were generated from a genomic DNA template. TCRdb re-called the reads through MiXCR, storing one row per CDR3 protein. The sample consists of under 250,000 distinct CDR3 sequences, more than 45% of them appearing once. Patients chosen for sequencing had CD8+CD57+ cells that had expanded, as shown by flow cytometry.

The material sequenced was sorted CD4+, CD8+, or CD8+CD57+ T cells (not recorded which) from PBMCs. The sequence derives from a human donor with aplastic anemia. V and J are TRBV7-9 and TRBJ2-7; no clear D. CDR3 sequence reads: CASSLAYRNEQYF. CDR3 DNA sequence: TGTGCCAGCAGCTTAGCATACCGTAACGAGCAGTACTTC. The full variable domain, completed using reference TRBV7-9 and TRBJ2-7, is DTGVSQNPRHKITKRGQNVTFRCDPISEHNRLYWYRQTLGQGPEFLTYFQNEAQLEKSRLLSDRFSAERPKGSFSTLEIQRTEQGDSAMYLCASSLAYRNEQYFGPGTRLTVT.